This T cell receptor (beta chain) was retrieved from a study of T cells in Graves' hyperthyroidism and ophthalmopathy. General study findings and limits: Blood also held most thyroid clonotypes expanded beyond 0.001.

Researchers took RNA transcripts and amplified the TCR beta CDR3 regions from them. TCR CDR3 regions were first amplified by RT-PCR with HTBI primers. Using its own MiXCR run on the multiplex PCR reads, TCRdb lists one record per CDR3 protein. The sample has approximately 400,000 distinct CDR3 sequences, around 15% seen once. Germline CDR1 is MNHEY and CDR2 is SVGAGI. V was clipped by 0 bases and J by 5 bases; unmatched bases: 8. This CDR3 contains 17 residues. The study included ophthalmopathy patients with Clinical Activity Score at least 3, NOSPECS grade at least 4 and duration under 3 months. Exclusion of patients followed from uncontrolled infection, other autoimmune disease, pregnancy or lactation. On this clonotype itself: Antigen: not known. A much larger clone differs from this one at a single base, so this may be a read error.

The rearrangement uses TRBV6-5 and TRBJ2-3, with TRBD2 matching over 10 bases. Sequenced sample: blood. This receptor was identified in a man aged 45-65 years with Graves' ophthalmopathy. The CDR3 region is CASSYSKASGSEDTQYF. The CDR3 nucleotides read TGTGCCAGCAGTTACTCGAAGGCTAGCGGGAGTGAAGATACGCAGTATTTT.